The T cell receptor (beta chain) under discussion was sequenced for a study of cytomegalovirus exposure and HLA in healthy donors. Amplification used 60 Vbeta primers and 13 Jbeta primers. Clones were read by immunoSEQ multiplex PCR, and TCRdb kept only the in-frame ones, dropping some. Of about 180,000 clones in the sample, about 86% were seen once. Germline V gene lookup returns CDR1 MNHNY and CDR2 SVGAGI (reference sequence). Trimming took 5 bases from V and 11 from J; bases not matched to a gene: 8. The CDR3 covers 12 residues. The clonotype was recovered from a woman aged 25-40 years in good health and CMV-seronegative. The gene calls are TRBV6-6 and TRBJ1-1, with 7 nucleotides matching TRBD1. The material sequenced was PBMCs. CDR3 protein: CASSPGTAEAFF. The CDR3 DNA sequence: TGTGCCAGCAGTCCCGGGACAGCCGAGGCTTTCTTT.